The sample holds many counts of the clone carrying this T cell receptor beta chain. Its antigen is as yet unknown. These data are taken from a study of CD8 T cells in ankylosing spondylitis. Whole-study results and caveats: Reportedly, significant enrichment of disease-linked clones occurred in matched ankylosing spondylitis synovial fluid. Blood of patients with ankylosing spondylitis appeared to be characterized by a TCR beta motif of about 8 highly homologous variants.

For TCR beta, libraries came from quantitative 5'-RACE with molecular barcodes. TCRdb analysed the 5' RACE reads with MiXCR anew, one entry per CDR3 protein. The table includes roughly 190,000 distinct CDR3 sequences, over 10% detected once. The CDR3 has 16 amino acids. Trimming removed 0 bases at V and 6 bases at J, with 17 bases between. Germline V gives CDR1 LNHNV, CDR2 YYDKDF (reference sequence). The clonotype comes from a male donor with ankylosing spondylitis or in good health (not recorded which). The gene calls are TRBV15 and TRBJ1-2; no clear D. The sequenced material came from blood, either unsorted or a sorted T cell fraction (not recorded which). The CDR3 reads CATSRDILGSYDGYTF. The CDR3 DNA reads TGTGCCACCAGCAGAGATATATTGGGCAGCTACGATGGCTACACCTTC.